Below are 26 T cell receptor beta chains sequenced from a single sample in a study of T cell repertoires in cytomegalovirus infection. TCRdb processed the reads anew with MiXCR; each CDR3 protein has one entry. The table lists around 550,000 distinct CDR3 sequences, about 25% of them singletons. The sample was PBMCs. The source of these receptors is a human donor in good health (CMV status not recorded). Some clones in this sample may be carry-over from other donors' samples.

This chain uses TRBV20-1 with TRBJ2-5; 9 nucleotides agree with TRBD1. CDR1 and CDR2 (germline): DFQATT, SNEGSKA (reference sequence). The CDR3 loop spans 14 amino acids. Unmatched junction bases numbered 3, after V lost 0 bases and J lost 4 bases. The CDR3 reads CSARDLGQGETQYF. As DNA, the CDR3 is TGCAGTGCTAGAGATTTGGGACAGGGAGAGACCCAGTACTTC.

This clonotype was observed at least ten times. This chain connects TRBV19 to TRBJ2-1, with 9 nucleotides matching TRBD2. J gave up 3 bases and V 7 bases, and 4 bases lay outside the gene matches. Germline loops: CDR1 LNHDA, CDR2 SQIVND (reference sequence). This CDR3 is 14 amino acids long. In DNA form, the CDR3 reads TGTGCCAGTACAAAGACTAGCGGCTACAATGAGCAGTTCTTC. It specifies CASTKTSGYNEQFF.

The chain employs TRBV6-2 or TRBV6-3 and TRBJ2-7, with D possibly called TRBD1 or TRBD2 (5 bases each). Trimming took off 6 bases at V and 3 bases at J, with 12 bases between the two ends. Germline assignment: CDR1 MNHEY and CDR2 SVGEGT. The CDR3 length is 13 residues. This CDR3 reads CASSRDGVYEQYF. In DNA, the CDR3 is TGTGCCAGCAGCCGGGACGGAGTCTACGAGCAGTACTTC.

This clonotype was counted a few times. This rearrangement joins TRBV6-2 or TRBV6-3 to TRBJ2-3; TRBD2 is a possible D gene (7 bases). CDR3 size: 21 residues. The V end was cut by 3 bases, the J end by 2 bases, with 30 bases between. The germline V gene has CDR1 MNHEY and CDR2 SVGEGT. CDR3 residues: CASSYWGIFRGIRDYTDTQYF. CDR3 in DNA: TGTGCCAGCAGTTATTGGGGGATCTTCAGGGGAATCCGGGACTACACAGATACGCAGTATTTT.

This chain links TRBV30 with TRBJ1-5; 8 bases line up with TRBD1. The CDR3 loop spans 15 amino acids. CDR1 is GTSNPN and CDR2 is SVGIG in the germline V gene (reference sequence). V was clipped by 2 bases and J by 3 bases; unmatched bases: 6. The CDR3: CAWSSGDRNNQPQHF. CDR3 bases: TGTGCCTGGAGTAGCGGGGACAGGAACAATCAGCCCCAGCATTTT.

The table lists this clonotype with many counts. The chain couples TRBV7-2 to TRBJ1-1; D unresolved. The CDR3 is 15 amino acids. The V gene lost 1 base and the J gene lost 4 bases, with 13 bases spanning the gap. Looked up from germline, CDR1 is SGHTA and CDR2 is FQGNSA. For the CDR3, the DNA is TGTGCCAGCAGCTTAGTCATACAGCGGGGCACTGAAGCTTTCTTT. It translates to CASSLVIQRGTEAFF.

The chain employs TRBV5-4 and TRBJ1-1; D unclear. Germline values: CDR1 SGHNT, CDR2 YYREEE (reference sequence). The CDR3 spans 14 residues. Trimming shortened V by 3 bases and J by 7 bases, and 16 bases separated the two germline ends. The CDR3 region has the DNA TGTGCCAGCAGCTCGGATGGGCGCGGTGGTGAAGCTTTCTTT. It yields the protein CASSSDGRGGEAFF.

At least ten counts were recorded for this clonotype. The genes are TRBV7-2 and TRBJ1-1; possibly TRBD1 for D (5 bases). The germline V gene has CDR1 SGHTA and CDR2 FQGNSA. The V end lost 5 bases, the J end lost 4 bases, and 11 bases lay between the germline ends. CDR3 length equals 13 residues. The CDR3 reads CASSPKRGTEAFF. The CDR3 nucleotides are TGTGCCAGCAGCCCCAAAAGGGGCACTGAAGCTTTCTTT.

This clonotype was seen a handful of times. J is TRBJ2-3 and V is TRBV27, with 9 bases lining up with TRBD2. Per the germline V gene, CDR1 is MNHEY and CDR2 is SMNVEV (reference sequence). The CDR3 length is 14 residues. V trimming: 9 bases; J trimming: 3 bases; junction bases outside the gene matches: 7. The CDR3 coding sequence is TGTGCCAGTAAGAGAGCGGGAGGTACAGATACGCAGTATTTT. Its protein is CASKRAGGTDTQYF.

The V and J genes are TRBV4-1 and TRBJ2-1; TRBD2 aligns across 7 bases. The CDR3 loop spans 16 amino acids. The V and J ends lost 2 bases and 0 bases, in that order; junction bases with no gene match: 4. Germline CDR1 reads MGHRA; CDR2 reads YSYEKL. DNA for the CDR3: TGCGCCAGCAGCCAACCAGCGGGAAGCTCCTACAATGAGCAGTTCTTC. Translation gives CASSQPAGSSYNEQFF.

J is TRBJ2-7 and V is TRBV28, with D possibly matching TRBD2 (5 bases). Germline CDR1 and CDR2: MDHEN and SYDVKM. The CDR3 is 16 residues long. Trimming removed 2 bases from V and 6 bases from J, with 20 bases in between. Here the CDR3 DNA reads TGTGCCAGCAGTTTAATAGGAAGAGGGCTTGACTCCGAGCAGTACTTC. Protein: CASSLIGRGLDSEQYF.

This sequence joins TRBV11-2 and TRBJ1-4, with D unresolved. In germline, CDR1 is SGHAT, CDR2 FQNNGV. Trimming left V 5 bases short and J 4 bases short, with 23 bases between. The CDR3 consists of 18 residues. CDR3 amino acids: CASSRGSIPAGFNEKLFF. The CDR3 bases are TGTGCCAGCAGCCGGGGTTCAATACCGGCCGGCTTTAATGAAAAACTGTTTTTT. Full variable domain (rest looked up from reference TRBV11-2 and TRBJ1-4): EAGVAQSPRYKIIEKRQSVAFWCNPISGHATLYWYQQILGQGPKLLIQFQNNGVVDDSQLPKDRFSAERLKGVDSTLKIQPAKLEDSAVYLCASSRGSIPAGFNEKLFFGSGTQLSVL.

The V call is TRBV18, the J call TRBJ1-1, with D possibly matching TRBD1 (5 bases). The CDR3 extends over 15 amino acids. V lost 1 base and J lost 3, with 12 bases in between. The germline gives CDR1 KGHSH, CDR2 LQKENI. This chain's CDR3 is CASSPLRAGDTEAFF. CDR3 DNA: TGTGCCAGCTCACCACTGCGGGCGGGGGACACTGAAGCTTTCTTT.

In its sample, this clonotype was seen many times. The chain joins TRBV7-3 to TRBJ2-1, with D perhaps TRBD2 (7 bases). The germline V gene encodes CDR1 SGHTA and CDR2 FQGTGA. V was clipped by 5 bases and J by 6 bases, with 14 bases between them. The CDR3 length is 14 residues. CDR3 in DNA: TGTGCCAGCAGCGGGGGGGCCCGGGCCAATGAGCAGTTCTTC. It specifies CASSGGARANEQFF.

This CDR3 is CASTGTSLGPYNEQFF. Written as DNA, the CDR3 is TGTGCCAGCACCGGGACTAGCCTAGGCCCCTACAATGAGCAGTTCTTC. The chain is built from TRBV2 and TRBJ2-1, with 9 bases fitting TRBD2. J lost 2 bases, V lost 7 bases, and 9 bases had no gene match. This CDR3 is built from 16 residues. Germline CDR1 is SNHLY and CDR2 is FYNNEI. Variable domain in full (rest from reference TRBV2 and TRBJ2-1): EPEVTQTPSHQVTQMGQEVILRCVPISNHLYFYWYRQILGQKVEFLVSFYNNEISEKSEIFDDQFSVERPDGSNFTLKIRSTKLEDSAMYFCASTGTSLGPYNEQFFGPGTRLTVL.

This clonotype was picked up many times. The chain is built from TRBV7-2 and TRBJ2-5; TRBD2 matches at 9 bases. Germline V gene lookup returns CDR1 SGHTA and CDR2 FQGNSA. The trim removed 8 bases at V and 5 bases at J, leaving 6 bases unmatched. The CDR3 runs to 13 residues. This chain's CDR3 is CASVAGVGETQYF. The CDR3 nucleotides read TGTGCCAGCGTAGCGGGAGTGGGGGAGACCCAGTACTTC.

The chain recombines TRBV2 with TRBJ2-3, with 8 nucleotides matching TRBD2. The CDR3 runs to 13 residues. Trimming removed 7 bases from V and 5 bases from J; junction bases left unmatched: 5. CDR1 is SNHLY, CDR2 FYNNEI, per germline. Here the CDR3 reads CASNLREVDTQYF. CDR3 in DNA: TGTGCCAGCAATCTGCGGGAGGTAGATACGCAGTATTTT.

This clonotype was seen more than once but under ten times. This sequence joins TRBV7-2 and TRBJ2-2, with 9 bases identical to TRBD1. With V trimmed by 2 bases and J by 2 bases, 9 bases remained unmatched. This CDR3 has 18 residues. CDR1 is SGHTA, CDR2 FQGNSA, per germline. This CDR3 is CASSLSPTGGANTGELFF. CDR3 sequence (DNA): TGTGCCAGCAGCTTATCCCCTACAGGGGGCGCAAACACCGGGGAGCTGTTTTTT.

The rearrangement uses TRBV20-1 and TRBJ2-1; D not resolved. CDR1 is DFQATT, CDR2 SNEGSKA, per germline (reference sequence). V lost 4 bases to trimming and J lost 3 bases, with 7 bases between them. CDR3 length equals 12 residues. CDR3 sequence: CSAKANYNEQFF. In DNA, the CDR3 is TGCAGTGCTAAGGCGAACTACAATGAGCAGTTCTTC.

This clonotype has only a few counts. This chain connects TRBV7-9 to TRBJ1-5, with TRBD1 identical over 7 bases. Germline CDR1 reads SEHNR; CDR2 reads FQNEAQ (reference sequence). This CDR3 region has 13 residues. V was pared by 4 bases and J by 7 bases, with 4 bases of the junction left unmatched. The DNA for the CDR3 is TGTGCCAGCAGCTGGGGGACAGTCCAGCCCCAGCATTTT. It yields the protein CASSWGTVQPQHF.

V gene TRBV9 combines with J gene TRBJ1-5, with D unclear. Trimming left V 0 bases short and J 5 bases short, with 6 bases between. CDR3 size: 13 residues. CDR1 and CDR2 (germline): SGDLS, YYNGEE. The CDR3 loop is CASSVEDDQPQHF. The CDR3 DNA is TGTGCCAGCAGCGTAGAGGATGATCAGCCCCAGCATTTT.

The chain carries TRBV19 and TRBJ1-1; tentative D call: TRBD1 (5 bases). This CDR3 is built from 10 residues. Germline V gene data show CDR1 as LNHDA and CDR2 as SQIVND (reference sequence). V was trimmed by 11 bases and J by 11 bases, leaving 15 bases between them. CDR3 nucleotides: TGTGCCCGCCCCGGCAGGGTGGCTTTCTTT. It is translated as CARPGRVAFF.

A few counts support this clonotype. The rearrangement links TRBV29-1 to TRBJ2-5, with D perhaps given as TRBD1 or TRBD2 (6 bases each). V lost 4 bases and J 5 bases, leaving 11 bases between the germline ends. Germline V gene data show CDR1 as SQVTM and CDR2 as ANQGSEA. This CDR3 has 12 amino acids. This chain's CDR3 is CSVAQGRETQYF. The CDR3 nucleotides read TGCAGCGTTGCCCAGGGGAGGGAGACCCAGTACTTC.

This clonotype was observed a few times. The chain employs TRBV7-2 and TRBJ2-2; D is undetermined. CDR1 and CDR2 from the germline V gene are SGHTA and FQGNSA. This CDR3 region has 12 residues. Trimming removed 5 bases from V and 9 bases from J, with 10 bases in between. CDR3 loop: CASSQTPWELFF. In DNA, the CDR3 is TGTGCCAGCAGCCAAACCCCCTGGGAGCTGTTTTTT.

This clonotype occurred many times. The CDR3 nucleotides read TGTGCCAGCAGCTCTTATCTCGGCTCTGGGGCCAACGTCCTGACTTTC. It is translated as CASSSYLGSGANVLTF. The chain uses TRBV7-2 and TRBJ2-6; D is uncertain. The germline V gene has CDR1 SGHTA and CDR2 FQGNSA. Trimming cost V 4 bases and J 0 bases, with 10 bases left between them. The CDR3 has 16 amino acids.

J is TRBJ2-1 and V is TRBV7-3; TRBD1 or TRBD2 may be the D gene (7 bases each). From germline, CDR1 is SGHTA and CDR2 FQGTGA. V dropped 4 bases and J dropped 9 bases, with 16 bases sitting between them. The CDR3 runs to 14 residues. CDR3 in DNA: TGTGCCAGCAGCTCCCAGGGGGGGGGCCGTGAGCAGTTCTTC. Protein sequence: CASSSQGGGREQFF.